The rows below give T cell receptor beta chains drawn from one sample of a study of T cells in localized non-small cell lung cancer. Clones were sequenced by immunoSEQ multiplex PCR, and TCRdb holds only the in-frame ones, with some missing. The sample includes around 91,000 clones, roughly 87% of them seen just once. Sequences were derived from peripheral blood, sampled before any cancer treatment. All receptors derive from a man aged 40 to 75 with stage I squamous cell lung carcinoma. Each CDR3 is given with its conserved first and last residue. Some rows mark clone size as missing; the rest say once, few, many or name a class of expanded clone.

>TRBJ1-6|TRBV4-3|-
CASSQLDRQGNSPLHF
>TRBJ1-1|TRBV28|once
CASSVIMNTEAFF
>TRBJ1-5|TRBV7-8|-
CASSWDGYQPQHF
>TRBJ1-2|TRBV5-4|-
CASSQIGGAYGYTF
>TRBJ1-4|TRBV6-1|-
CASSQGFYEKLFF
>TRBJ1-5|TRBV5-5|-
CASSLAVGSHQPQHF
>TRBJ1-1|TRBV27|once
CASSLMSPRFHGTEAFF
>TRBJ1-3|TRBV2|few
CASKEWDSGNTIYF
>TRBJ1-1|TRBV5-1|-
CASRKTGETTEAFF
>TRBJ2-2|TRBV5-1|-
CASSQTVLAGELFF
>TRBJ2-7|TRBV16|-
CASSPSLAGAGSEQYF
>TRBJ1-5|TRBV6-1|-
CASSDIQGGNQPQHF
>TRBJ1-2|TRBV15|-
CATSRDPGRGNYGYTF
>TRBJ2-5|TRBV29-1|-
CSVEDLGQGGQETQYF
>TRBJ1-2|TRBV6-5|-
CASSYSSRDYGYTF
>TRBJ1-4|TRBV5-1|-
CASRSAGITFF
>TRBJ1-2|TRBV2|-
CASRPDRGPSYGYTF
>TRBJ2-7|TRBV5-8|-
CASSRLSGQVSYEQYF
>TRBJ2-2|TRBV9|-
CASSVTSGELFF
>TRBJ1-5|TRBV15|-
CATSREKGVSQPQHF
>TRBJ2-5|TRBV5-1|-
CASSLLGGGTQETQYF
>TRBJ1-2|TRBV5-6|-
CASSFFRGGESGYTF
>TRBJ1-2|TRBV19|-
CASSIGTAANYGYTF
>TRBJ1-2|TRBV2|-
CASMTYQGADYGYTF
>TRBJ2-2|TRBV5-1|-
CASSFRFPPGLKPSGELFF
>TRBJ1-4|TRBV25-1|-
CASSEYRGRSEKLFF
>TRBJ1-3|TRBV1|-
CTSSQGRTGPGNTIYF
>TRBJ1-2|TRBV5-1|once
CASSTGQGEGYTF
>TRBJ2-7|TRBV6-6|-
CARLKTSARTYEQYF
>TRBJ1-2|TRBV6-5|-
CASSYSGHRYYGYTF
>TRBJ1-2|TRBV6-1|-
CASSETGGGYGYTF
>TRBJ2-5|TRBV19|-
CASSPLTWPQETQYF
>TRBJ2-2|TRBV7-2|-
CASSLAPGSTGELFF
>TRBJ1-2|TRBV6-5|-
CASSRDRANYGYTF
>-|TRBV6-6|-
CASRSPGLYEQYF
>TRBJ2-7|TRBV6-5|-
CASSYSGQGPYEQYF
>TRBJ1-2|TRBV19|-
CASSPTDRGRYYGYTF
>TRBJ1-3|TRBV30|-
CAWSVVGNTIYF
>TRBJ1-3|TRBV23-1|-
CASSQSGPGGSGNTIYF
>TRBJ2-7|TRBV15|-
CATSRDVRTPLIYEQYF
>TRBJ1-1|TRBV7-2|-
CASSPTGGWTEAFF
>TRBJ2-6|TRBV11-2|-
CASGGRPTQRSGANVLTF